Sequencing of this T cell receptor beta chain was carried out in a study of cytomegalovirus exposure and HLA in healthy donors. CDR3 length: 15 amino acids. J gave up 4 bases and V 5 bases, and 10 bases lay outside the gene matches. Germline V CDR1 and CDR2: MNHEY, SMNVEV (reference sequence). Vbeta (60) and Jbeta (13) primers were used in the PCR. Libraries were prepared by immunoSEQ multiplex PCR; TCRdb keeps only in-frame clonotypes and omits some of them. The sample lists approximately 76,000 clones; around 79% were seen once. The source of this sequence is a young man in good health and CMV-seronegative. The sequenced sample consisted of PBMCs. The genes are TRBV27 and TRBJ2-5; the match to TRBD2 covers 7 bases. CDR3 nucleotides: TGTGCCAGCAGTGTGAACTGGGAGGGAGTAGAGACCCAGTACTTC. Residues: CASSVNWEGVETQYF.